Listed below are T cell receptor beta chains from one sample, sequenced in a study of shared clonotypes between healthy human individuals. Generated by immunoSEQ multiplex PCR, the TCRdb table keeps only in-frame clones and is missing some. This sample has roughly 400,000 clones, with 96% found just once. The material sequenced was memory CD8+ T cells sorted from blood. The receptor set was obtained from a man aged 30 to 45 in good health. Both conserved end residues are part of each CDR3. Fields, in order: D gene, clone size, J gene, V gene, CDR3 protein, CDR3 DNA. A D gene is named only where the DNA matches it firmly. The size of a clone is reported for some rows only, either as once, few or many, or as a class for expanded clones.

D: TRBD2; size: NA; J: TRBJ2-3; V: TRBV4-1; CDR3: CASSPGLAGGGDTQYF; DNA: TGCGCCAGCAGCCCTGGACTAGCGGGAGGAGGAGATACGCAGTATTTT
D: TRBD1; size: NA; J: TRBJ1-2; V: TRBV6-5; CDR3: CASSYGTGGGYTF; DNA: TGTGCCAGCAGTTACGGGACAGGGGGTGGCTACACCTTC
D: NA; size: NA; J: TRBJ2-7; V: TRBV28; CDR3: CASRPSFNEQYF; DNA: TGTGCCAGCAGACCCTCTTTTAACGAGCAGTACTTC
D: TRBD2; size: NA; J: TRBJ2-1; V: TRBV9; CDR3: CASSVGTSSNNEQFF; DNA: TGTGCCAGCAGCGTCGGGACTAGCTCCAACAATGAGCAGTTCTTC
D: TRBD1; size: NA; J: TRBJ1-4; V: TRBV28; CDR3: CASSPNRGYEKLFF; DNA: TGTGCCAGCAGTCCGAACAGGGGATATGAAAAACTGTTTTTT
D: NA; size: NA; J: TRBJ2-1; V: TRBV9; CDR3: CASSPRLVMSVYNEQFF; DNA: TGTGCCAGCAGCCCAAGACTAGTCATGAGCGTCTACAATGAGCAGTTCTTC
D: NA; size: NA; J: TRBJ2-1; V: TRBV7-7; CDR3: CASSLARGNEQFF; DNA: TGTGCTAGCAGCTTAGCGCGGGGCAATGAGCAGTTCTTC
D: TRBD2; size: NA; J: TRBJ2-7; V: TRBV9; CDR3: CASSGSGTSGRYEQYF; DNA: TGTGCCAGCAGCGGGTCCGGGACTAGCGGGAGGTACGAGCAGTACTTC
D: NA; size: NA; J: TRBJ1-1; V: TRBV21-1; CDR3: CASSTSTGGITEAFF; DNA: TGTGCCAGCAGCACATCGACAGGGGGCATCACTGAAGCTTTCTTT
D: TRBD2; size: NA; J: TRBJ2-5; V: TRBV5-4; CDR3: CASSLQLAGGGETQYF; DNA: TGTGCCAGCAGCTTACAACTAGCGGGAGGAGGAGAGACCCAGTACTTC
D: TRBD2; size: NA; J: TRBJ2-5; V: TRBV5-1; CDR3: CASSASGRAGQETQYF; DNA: TGCGCCAGCAGCGCTAGCGGGAGGGCGGGGCAAGAGACCCAGTACTTC
D: NA; size: once; J: TRBJ1-1; V: TRBV7-2; CDR3: CASSLTLTSRIEAFF; DNA: TGTGCCAGCAGCCTCACTTTGACGTCGAGAATTGAAGCTTTCTTT
D: TRBD1; size: NA; J: TRBJ1-2; V: TRBV30; CDR3: CAWRGQGASGYTF; DNA: TGTGCCTGGAGAGGGCAGGGGGCGTCCGGCTACACCTTC
D: NA; size: NA; J: TRBJ1-1; V: TRBV19; CDR3: CASRIGAGTEAFF; DNA: TGTGCCAGTAGAATAGGGGCCGGCACTGAAGCTTTCTTT
D: NA; size: NA; J: TRBJ1-1; V: TRBV5-1; CDR3: CASSFSPEAFF; DNA: TGCGCCAGCAGCTTCAGCCCGGAAGCTTTCTTT
D: NA; size: once; J: TRBJ2-1; V: TRBV13; CDR3: CASSLDQNEQFF; DNA: TGTGCCAGCAGCTTAGACCAAAATGAGCAGTTCTTC
D: TRBD2; size: NA; J: TRBJ2-5; V: TRBV18; CDR3: CASTLAGEETQYF; DNA: TGTGCCAGTACCTTAGCGGGAGAAGAGACCCAGTACTTC
D: TRBD1; size: NA; J: TRBJ1-1; V: TRBV5-4; CDR3: CASSGQGAPQAFF; DNA: TGTGCCAGCAGCGGACAGGGGGCCCCTCAAGCTTTCTTT
D: NA; size: NA; J: TRBJ2-7; V: TRBV10-3; CDR3: CAISEDTYEQYF; DNA: TGTGCCATCAGTGAGGACACCTACGAGCAGTACTTC
D: NA; size: NA; J: TRBJ1-1; V: TRBV7-2; CDR3: CASSLDQGGTEAFF; DNA: TGTGCCAGCAGCTTAGACCAGGGAGGCACTGAAGCTTTCTTT
D: NA; size: NA; J: TRBJ2-1; V: TRBV5-1; CDR3: CASSVDRDEQFF; DNA: TGCGCCAGCAGCGTGGACCGAGATGAGCAGTTCTTC
D: TRBD2; size: NA; J: TRBJ2-1; V: TRBV2; CDR3: CASSDLAGQQFF; DNA: TGTGCCAGCAGTGACCTAGCGGGGCAGCAGTTCTTC
D: NA; size: NA; J: TRBJ1-2; V: TRBV25-1; CDR3: CASSEVGGHYGYTF; DNA: TGTGCCAGCAGTGAGGTCGGGGGGCACTATGGCTACACCTTC
D: NA; size: NA; J: TRBJ1-4; V: TRBV25-1; CDR3: CASSVQGGNEKLFF; DNA: TGTGCCAGCAGTGTGCAGGGAGGGAATGAAAAACTGTTTTTT
D: TRBD2; size: NA; J: TRBJ2-3; V: TRBV7-8; CDR3: CASSTRTSGTDTQYF; DNA: TGTGCCAGCAGCACCCGGACTAGCGGAACAGATACGCAGTATTTT
D: NA; size: NA; J: TRBJ2-7; V: TRBV28; CDR3: CASSSMGSRVEQYF; DNA: TGTGCCAGCAGTTCGATGGGTTCCCGGGTCGAGCAGTACTTC
D: NA; size: NA; J: TRBJ1-1; V: TRBV30; CDR3: CAWDRAGDTEAFF; DNA: TGTGCCTGGGATAGGGCAGGGGACACTGAAGCTTTCTTT
D: NA; size: NA; J: TRBJ2-2; V: TRBV27; CDR3: CASSPRDWNTGELFF; DNA: TGTGCCAGCAGTCCCCGAGACTGGAACACCGGGGAGCTGTTTTTT
D: NA; size: NA; J: TRBJ1-6; V: TRBV30; CDR3: CAWSGGPANSPLHF; DNA: TGTGCCTGGAGTGGGGGACCCGCTAATTCACCCCTCCACTTT
D: TRBD1; size: NA; J: TRBJ1-4; V: TRBV19; CDR3: CASSIAGTGYEKLFF; DNA: TGTGCCAGTAGTATAGCTGGGACAGGGTATGAAAAACTGTTTTTT
D: TRBD1; size: NA; J: TRBJ2-1; V: TRBV2; CDR3: CASKTGQPNNEQFF; DNA: TGTGCCAGCAAGACGGGACAGCCTAACAATGAGCAGTTCTTC
D: TRBD2; size: NA; J: TRBJ2-1; V: TRBV5-8; CDR3: CASSLSSGSNIYNEQFF; DNA: TGTGCCAGCAGCTTGTCTAGCGGATCCAACATCTACAATGAGCAGTTCTTC
D: TRBD2; size: NA; J: TRBJ2-7; V: TRBV6-6; CDR3: CASSYSPGLAGGGYF; DNA: TGTGCCAGCAGTTACTCCCCGGGACTAGCGGGAGGCGGGTACTTC
D: NA; size: NA; J: TRBJ2-5; V: TRBV2; CDR3: CASLAARETQYF; DNA: TGTGCCAGCTTAGCTGCACGTGAGACCCAGTACTTC
D: NA; size: NA; J: TRBJ2-7; V: TRBV30; CDR3: CACRRGSSYEQYF; DNA: TGTGCCTGTCGACGGGGCTCTTCCTACGAGCAGTACTTC
D: NA; size: NA; J: TRBJ1-2; V: TRBV11-3; CDR3: CASTGGKARANGYTF; DNA: TGTGCCAGCACCGGGGGGAAGGCCCGCGCTAATGGCTACACCTTC
D: NA; size: NA; J: TRBJ2-4; V: TRBV18; CDR3: CASSPPYYRDIQYF; DNA: TGTGCCAGCTCACCACCCTATTACAGGGACATTCAGTACTTC
D: NA; size: NA; J: TRBJ2-3; V: TRBV28; CDR3: CASSSAGDTQYF; DNA: TGTGCCAGCAGTTCGGCAGGGGATACGCAGTATTTT
D: NA; size: NA; J: TRBJ2-7; V: TRBV10-3; CDR3: CAIMGGVNYEQYF; DNA: TGTGCCATCATGGGGGGAGTTAACTACGAGCAGTACTTC
D: TRBD1; size: few; J: TRBJ1-1; V: TRBV6-1; CDR3: CASSELVETGEAFF; DNA: TGTGCCAGCAGTGAACTGGTCGAGACAGGGGAAGCTTTCTTT
D: NA; size: few; J: TRBJ2-2; V: TRBV18; CDR3: CASSPRDTGELFF; DNA: TGTGCCAGCTCACCACGCGACACCGGGGAGCTGTTTTTT
D: NA; size: NA; J: TRBJ2-3; V: TRBV19; CDR3: CASSAPDSLNTQYF; DNA: TGTGCCAGTAGTGCCCCGGACTCGCTAAATACGCAGTATTTT
D: TRBD2; size: NA; J: TRBJ2-1; V: TRBV5-4; CDR3: CASRGLAFEQFF; DNA: TGTGCCAGCAGAGGACTAGCTTTTGAGCAGTTCTTC
D: NA; size: NA; J: TRBJ2-7; V: TRBV7-9; CDR3: CASSLVGDPYEQYF; DNA: TGTGCCAGCAGCTTAGTAGGGGACCCCTACGAGCAGTACTTC
D: NA; size: NA; J: TRBJ1-3; V: TRBV5-4; CDR3: CASSLPGSSGNTIYF; DNA: TGTGCCAGCAGCTTGCCAGGGAGCTCTGGAAACACCATATATTTT
D: TRBD1; size: NA; J: TRBJ1-4; V: TRBV10-3; CDR3: CAIGDREKSLFF; DNA: TGTGCCATCGGAGACAGGGAAAAGAGTCTGTTTTTT
D: TRBD1; size: NA; J: TRBJ2-7; V: TRBV29-1; CDR3: CSVARQGPYEQYF; DNA: TGCAGCGTTGCCCGACAGGGACCCTACGAGCAGTACTTC
D: NA; size: NA; J: TRBJ1-2; V: TRBV4-1; CDR3: CASSQGHYGYTF; DNA: TGCGCCAGCAGCCAAGGACACTATGGCTACACCTTC
D: TRBD1; size: NA; J: TRBJ1-5; V: TRBV6-1; CDR3: CASGQDYSNQPQHF; DNA: TGTGCCAGCGGACAGGACTATAGCAATCAGCCCCAGCATTTT
D: TRBD2; size: NA; J: TRBJ2-2; V: TRBV2; CDR3: CASSERAGEWDTGELFF; DNA: TGTGCCAGCAGTGAAAGGGCGGGAGAATGGGACACCGGGGAGCTGTTTTTT
D: NA; size: NA; J: TRBJ2-7; V: TRBV5-1; CDR3: CASSLDGYTYEQYF; DNA: TGCGCCAGCAGCTTGGACGGGTATACCTACGAGCAGTACTTC
D: NA; size: NA; J: TRBJ2-7; V: TRBV5-5; CDR3: CASSLGTFRDVGYEQYF; DNA: TGTGCCAGCAGCTTGGGGACATTTAGGGATGTTGGCTACGAGCAGTACTTC
D: NA; size: NA; J: TRBJ2-2; V: TRBV25-1; CDR3: CASTGRTNTGELFF; DNA: TGTGCCAGCACTGGTAGGACTAACACCGGGGAGCTGTTTTTT
D: TRBD1; size: NA; J: TRBJ1-5; V: TRBV2; CDR3: CASSEGGQGNYQPQHF; DNA: TGTGCCAGCAGTGAAGGGGGACAGGGGAATTATCAGCCCCAGCATTTT
D: NA; size: NA; J: TRBJ2-1; V: TRBV30; CDR3: CAWSATGYNEQFF; DNA: TGTGCCTGGAGCGCCACAGGGTACAATGAGCAGTTCTTC
D: NA; size: NA; J: TRBJ2-3; V: TRBV11-1; CDR3: CASSLGRSSTDTQYF; DNA: TGTGCCAGCAGTCTTGGCCGTTCTAGCACAGATACGCAGTATTTT
D: TRBD2; size: NA; J: TRBJ2-5; V: TRBV14; CDR3: CASSEPRKSGREAQYF; DNA: TGTGCCAGCAGCGAACCTCGCAAAAGCGGGAGAGAGGCCCAGTACTTC